This TCR beta chain was sequenced in a study of lymphopenia after photon versus proton radiotherapy. Whole-study findings and limits: Oligoclonal CD8+ Temra expansion after nadir drove photon patients' diversity drop. Better survival with proton therapy was suggested as possible, not demonstrated.

The length of the CDR3 is 16 residues. The V gene's germline CDR1 is MNHEY and CDR2 SVGAGI. V dropped 0 bases and J dropped 5 bases, with 16 bases sitting between them. The repertoire was sequenced with immunoSEQ multiplex PCR; TCRdb's copy has only in-frame clones and lacks some. This table has tens of thousands of clones, around 88% appearing once. Remarks on this clone: Its antigen is currently unknown.

This TCR came from a man aged 55-75 years with pancreatic cancer. The chain couples TRBV6-5 to TRBJ1-1, with D possibly TRBD1 on 5 matching bases. The sample consisted of peripheral blood, taken from a patient treated with proton-based radiotherapy. The DNA for the CDR3 is TGTGCCAGCAGTTACTCTGGTGGGGGGATTGGGACTGAAGCTTTCTTT. This sequence encodes CASSYSGGGIGTEAFF.